This T cell receptor (beta chain) came from a study of blood T cell repertoires in COVID-19. The overall study: PBMCs, B-cell-depleted T cells, or T cells were the source of the cDNA or gDNA that made up the material.

The protocol was immunoSEQ multiplex PCR, while the TCRdb copy is restricted to in-frame clones and leaves out a portion. The table shows some 85,000 clones, with about 80% occurring only once. This CDR3 has 13 amino acids. Germline V gene sequence: CDR1 MDHEN, CDR2 SYDVKM. The V end lost 7 bases, the J end lost 8 bases, and 17 bases lay between the germline ends. V gene TRBV28 combines with J gene TRBJ1-2, with a possible D match to TRBD1 (5 bases). Specimen: peripheral blood. The TCR originated in a human donor in a cohort sampled during active COVID-19. CDR3 nucleotides: TGTGCCAGCACATTGCCAGGGAAGGACGGCTACACCTTC. Its translation: CASTLPGKDGYTF.